Listed below are T cell receptor beta chains from one sample, sequenced in a study of stem cell transplantation in POMP-related autoinflammatory disease. The repertoire was sequenced with immunoSEQ multiplex PCR; TCRdb's copy has only in-frame clones and lacks some. The table lists around 26,000 clones, around 86% of them singletons. The sequences come from CD4+ T cells from PBMCs, collected before stem cell transplantation. Receptors originate from a human donor with POMP-related autoinflammation and immune dysregulation (PRAID). The CDR3 runs from the conserved cysteine through the conserved F or W. D genes are given only for firm matches. Clone size appears in some rows only: once, few, many, or a class for an expanded clone.

TRBV19	.	.	TRBJ1-5	TGTGCCAGTAGTATAGTCCCTGGGGCAGGGAATCAGCCCCAGCATTTT	CASSIVPGAGNQPQHF
TRBV15	.	TRBD1	TRBJ1-2	TGTGCCACCAGCAGAGGAGGACAGGTTTTGAGCCGATATGGCTACACCTTC	CATSRGGQVLSRYGYTF
TRBV18	.	TRBD2	TRBJ2-5	TGTGCCAGCTCACGCTATTACGGGACTAGCGAAGAGACCCAGTACTTC	CASSRYYGTSEETQYF
TRBV5-1	.	TRBD2	TRBJ2-3	TGCGCCAGCAGCGGGATCCTAGCGGGGCACACAGATACGCAGTATTTT	CASSGILAGHTDTQYF
TRBV2	few	.	TRBJ1-2	TGTGCCAGTACAGGTCTGATCGATGGCTACACCTTC	CASTGLIDGYTF
TRBV4-1	.	.	TRBJ1-1	TGCGCCAGCAGCCAAGTTTGGGGGGGCACTGAAGCTTTCTTT	CASSQVWGGTEAFF
TRBV28	.	.	TRBJ1-5	TGTGCCAGCAGTTTCCTTAGCAATCAGCCCCAGCATTTT	CASSFLSNQPQHF
TRBV19	few	TRBD1	TRBJ1-2	TGTGCCAGTAGTCCCGGGACAGCCTTTGATGGCTACACCTTC	CASSPGTAFDGYTF
TRBV2	once	.	TRBJ2-7	TGTGCCGGATCGACTAGGACCTACGAGCAGTACTTC	CAGSTRTYEQYF
TRBV19	.	.	TRBJ1-1	TGTGCCAGTAGCGTAGGGAGGCTGAACACTGAAGCTTTCTTT	CASSVGRLNTEAFF
TRBV2	.	TRBD1	TRBJ1-5	TGTGCCAGCAGTGATCCCCCCCAGGGGGAGAGGCCCCAGCATTTT	CASSDPPQGERPQHF
TRBV6-1	.	TRBD1	TRBJ1-1	TGTGCCAGCAGTGAAAGTCTTCGGGCAGGGGGGAACACTGAAGCTTTCTTT	CASSESLRAGGNTEAFF
TRBV28	once	.	TRBJ2-1	TGTGCCAGCAGTTTAGACCCAGGGGCACTGGGGATCGAGCAGTTCTTC	CASSLDPGALGIEQFF
TRBV7-2	.	.	TRBJ1-2	TGTGCCAGCAGCTTACGGGCGTGGGGTTTCCATGGCTACACCTTC	CASSLRAWGFHGYTF
TRBV9	.	.	TRBJ2-1	TGTGCCAGCAGCCCTAGGGCGGAGGTTTACAATGAGCAGTTCTTC	CASSPRAEVYNEQFF
TRBV10-3	.	.	TRBJ1-5	TGTGCCATCAGTGAGGGGGGGGCTTTTCCCAATCAGCCCCAGCATTTT	CAISEGGAFPNQPQHF
TRBV9	.	.	TRBJ2-3	TGTGCCAGTTCAGTCCAGGTGGGAGGCACAGATACGCAGTATTTT	CASSVQVGGTDTQYF
TRBV30	.	.	TRBJ1-1	TGTGCCTGGAGTACGACGGCTGAAGCTTTCTTT	CAWSTTAEAFF
TRBV11-3	.	.	TRBJ2-5	TGTGCCAGCAGCTTAGATCTTGGTACGTCGCGTCGGCTTGGAGAGACCCAGTACTTC	CASSLDLGTSRRLGETQYF
TRBV7-3	.	TRBD1	TRBJ2-5	TGTGCCAGCAGCTCCAGGGGGAAAGAGACCCAGTACTTC	CASSSRGKETQYF
TRBV7-8	.	TRBD1	TRBJ1-5	TGTGCCAGCAGCTCGACAGGGGGGTATTTCGATCAGCCCCAGCATTTT	CASSSTGGYFDQPQHF
TRBV30	.	TRBD1	TRBJ1-5	TGTGCCTGGAGTCGGACAGGAAATCAGCCCCAGCATTTT	CAWSRTGNQPQHF
TRBV5-4	.	TRBD2	TRBJ2-7	TGTGCCAGCAGCTGGGGGGGGAGCGACGAGCAGTACTTC	CASSWGGSDEQYF
TRBV27	.	.	TRBJ2-2	TGTGCCAGCACCCTAAGGGGTCGAGACGGGGAGCTGTTTTTT	CASTLRGRDGELFF
TRBV20-1	.	TRBD1	TRBJ2-7	TGCAGTGCTGGGGACAGCTACGAGCAGTACTTC	CSAGDSYEQYF
TRBV10-3	.	.	TRBJ1-3	TGTGCCATCAGTGAGACAAGGGGAAACACCATATATTTT	CAISETRGNTIYF
TRBV6-4	.	.	TRBJ1-5	TGTGCCAGCAGTGACTCTGGACAGCTGCATCAGCCCCAGCATTTT	CASSDSGQLHQPQHF
TRBV9	.	TRBD1	TRBJ2-7	TGTGCCAGCAGCGTACGCTACGACAGGGCCCCATCCTACGAGCAGTACTTC	CASSVRYDRAPSYEQYF
TRBV2	.	.	TRBJ2-1	TGTGCCACCACCAATTGGGCCAATGAGCAGTTCTTC	CATTNWANEQFF
TRBV30	.	.	TRBJ1-2	TGTGCCTGGAGTGAAGCATTATCCTATGGCTACACCTTC	CAWSEALSYGYTF
TRBV2	.	TRBD2	TRBJ2-3	TGTGCCAGCAGCTACCTTTTGGGCGGGGGGTCTGTCACAGATACGCAGTATTTT	CASSYLLGGGSVTDTQYF
TRBV25-1	.	.	TRBJ2-7	TGTGCCAGCAGTGAAGTAGAGGGCCATGGGTCTTCCCACGAGCAGTACTTC	CASSEVEGHGSSHEQYF
TRBV6-6	.	.	TRBJ1-1	TGTGCCAGCAGTTACCGGGTCAGGACCAGGGGCACTGAAGCTTTCTTT	CASSYRVRTRGTEAFF
TRBV7-3	.	TRBD1	TRBJ2-5	TGTGCCAGCAGCCTCGGACAGGAAGAGACCCAGTACTTC	CASSLGQEETQYF
TRBV6-6	.	TRBD2	TRBJ2-1	TGTGCCAGCAGTTACTTCGGACTAGCGGACAATGAGCAGTTCTTC	CASSYFGLADNEQFF
TRBV27	.	.	TRBJ2-7	TGTGCCAGCATCTCGGGGCCGAACTACGAGCAGTACTTC	CASISGPNYEQYF
TRBV6-6	.	.	TRBJ1-2	TGTGCCAGCAACCCTAGGACAGCTCGATATGGCTACACCTTC	CASNPRTARYGYTF
TRBV11-3	.	TRBD1	TRBJ1-1	TGTGCCAGCAGCCCGAACAGGGGTGGCACTGAAGCTTTCTTT	CASSPNRGGTEAFF
TRBV10-3	few	.	TRBJ1-6	TGTGCCATCAGTGACAGCCTCAATTCACCCCTCCACTTT	CAISDSLNSPLHF
TRBV10-2	.	TRBD1	TRBJ1-6	TGCGCCAGCAGGGACAGGGGCAATTCACCCCTCCACTTT	CASRDRGNSPLHF
TRBV7-2	.	.	TRBJ2-1	TGTGCCGTCCGGACTGACCATTCCTACAATGAGCAGTTCTTC	CAVRTDHSYNEQFF
TRBV27	.	TRBD1	TRBJ2-1	TGTGCCAGCAAACAGGGGTCCTACAATGAGCAGTTCTTC	CASKQGSYNEQFF
TRBV2	.	.	TRBJ2-1	TGTGCCAGCAGAACCGGGACACTTTCCTACAATGAGCAGTTCTTC	CASRTGTLSYNEQFF
TRBV5-5	.	.	TRBJ2-1	TGTGCCAGCAGCTTGGTGATTGGGCGAAGGACTTCCTACAATGAGCAGTTCTTC	CASSLVIGRRTSYNEQFF
TRBV7-8	.	TRBD2	TRBJ2-5	TGTGCCAGCAGCTTTAGCGGGGAGAGGGAGACCCAGTACTTC	CASSFSGERETQYF
TRBV5-1	.	.	TRBJ2-7	TGCGCCAGCAGCTCAGACAGCCCCTACGAGCAGTACTTC	CASSSDSPYEQYF
TRBV27	.	.	TRBJ1-5	TGTGCCAGCAGTTTGGTGGGGCCTGATCAGCCCCAGCATTTT	CASSLVGPDQPQHF
TRBV6-6	.	.	TRBJ1-1	TGTGCCAGCAGTTACTCGGGTGGGGACGCTTTCTTT	CASSYSGGDAFF
TRBV30	.	.	TRBJ1-2	TGTGCCTGGGGGGGGTCGAACTATGGCTACACCTTC	CAWGGSNYGYTF
TRBV11-1	.	.	TRBJ2-5	TGTGCCAGCAGCTCCGACAGTGCCCAGTACTTC	CASSSDSAQYF
TRBV6-1	.	TRBD2	TRBJ2-5	TGTGCCAGCAGCACTAGCGGGGACCAAGAGACCCAGTACTTC	CASSTSGDQETQYF
TRBV30	.	.	TRBJ2-4	TGTGCCTGGAGTCGACAGGAAAAGGGCATTCAGTACTTC	CAWSRQEKGIQYF
TRBV5-6	.	.	TRBJ2-3	TGTGCCAGCAGCTTGGGAGACACTGGCACAGATACGCAGTATTTT	CASSLGDTGTDTQYF